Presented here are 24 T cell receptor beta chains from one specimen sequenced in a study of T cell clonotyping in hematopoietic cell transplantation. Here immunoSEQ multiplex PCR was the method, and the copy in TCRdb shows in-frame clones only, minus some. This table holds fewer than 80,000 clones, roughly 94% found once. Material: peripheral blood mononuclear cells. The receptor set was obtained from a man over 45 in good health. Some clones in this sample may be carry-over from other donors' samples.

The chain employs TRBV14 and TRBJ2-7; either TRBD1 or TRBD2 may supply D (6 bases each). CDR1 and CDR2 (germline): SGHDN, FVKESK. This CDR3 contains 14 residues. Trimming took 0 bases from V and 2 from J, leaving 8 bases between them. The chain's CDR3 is CASSQDRGPYEQYF. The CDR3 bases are TGTGCCAGCAGCCAAGATCGGGGGCCCTACGAGCAGTACTTC.

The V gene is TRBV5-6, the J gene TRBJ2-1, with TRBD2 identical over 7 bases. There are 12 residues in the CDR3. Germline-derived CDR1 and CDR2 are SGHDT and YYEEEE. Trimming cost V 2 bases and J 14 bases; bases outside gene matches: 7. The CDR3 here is CASSFVTSEKFF. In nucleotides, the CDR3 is TGTGCCAGCAGCTTTGTCACTAGCGAGAAGTTCTTC.

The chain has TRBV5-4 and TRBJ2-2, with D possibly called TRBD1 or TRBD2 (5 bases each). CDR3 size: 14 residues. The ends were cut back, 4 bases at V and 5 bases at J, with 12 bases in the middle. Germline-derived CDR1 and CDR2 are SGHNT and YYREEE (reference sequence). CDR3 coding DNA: TGTGCCAGCAGCATGGGGACGGGAACCGGGGAGCTGTTTTTT. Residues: CASSMGTGTGELFF.

CDR3 nucleotides: TGTGCCAGTAGTCCAAGACTAAATTACAATGAGCAGTTCTTC. Its translation: CASSPRLNYNEQFF. The chain joins TRBV19 to TRBJ2-1; a weak D match, TRBD2 (5 bases). V lost 5 bases, J lost 4 bases, and 12 bases lay in between. This CDR3 region has 14 residues. Germline CDR1 reads LNHDA; CDR2 reads SQIVND (reference sequence). The complete variable domain, with remaining parts taken from reference TRBV19 and TRBJ2-1, reads DGGITQSPKYLFRKEGQNVTLSCEQNLNHDAMYWYRQDPGQGLRLIYYSQIVNDFQKGDIAEGYSVSREKKESFPLTVTSAQKNPTAFYLCASSPRLNYNEQFFGPGTRLTVL.

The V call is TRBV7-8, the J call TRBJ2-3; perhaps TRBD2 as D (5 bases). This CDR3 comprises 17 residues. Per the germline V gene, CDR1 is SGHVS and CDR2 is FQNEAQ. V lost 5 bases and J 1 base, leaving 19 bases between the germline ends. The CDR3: CASSLGEPGGGTDTQYF. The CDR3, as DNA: TGTGCCAGCAGCCTTGGCGAACCAGGAGGAGGCACAGATACGCAGTATTTT.

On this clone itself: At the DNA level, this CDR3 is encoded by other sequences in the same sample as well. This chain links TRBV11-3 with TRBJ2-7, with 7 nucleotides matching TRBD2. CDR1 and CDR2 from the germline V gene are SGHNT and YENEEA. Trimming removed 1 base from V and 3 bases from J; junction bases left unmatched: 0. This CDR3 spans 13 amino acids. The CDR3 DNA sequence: TGTGCCAGCAGCTTAGGGGGGGGCTACGAGCAGTACTTC. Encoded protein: CASSLGGGYEQYF.

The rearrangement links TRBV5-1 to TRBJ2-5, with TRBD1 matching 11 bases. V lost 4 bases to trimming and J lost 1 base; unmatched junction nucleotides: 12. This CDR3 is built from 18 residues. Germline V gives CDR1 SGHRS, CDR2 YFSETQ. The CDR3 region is CASSGGVGQGAFQETQYF. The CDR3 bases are TGCGCCAGCAGCGGAGGGGTTGGACAGGGGGCTTTCCAAGAGACCCAGTACTTC.

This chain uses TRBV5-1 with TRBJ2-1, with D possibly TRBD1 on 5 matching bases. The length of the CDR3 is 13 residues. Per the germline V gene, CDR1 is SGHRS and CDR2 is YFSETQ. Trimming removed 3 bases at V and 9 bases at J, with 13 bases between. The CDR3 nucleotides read TGCGCCAGCAGCTCCCCACAGGTGCCTGAGCAGTTCTTC. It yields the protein CASSSPQVPEQFF.

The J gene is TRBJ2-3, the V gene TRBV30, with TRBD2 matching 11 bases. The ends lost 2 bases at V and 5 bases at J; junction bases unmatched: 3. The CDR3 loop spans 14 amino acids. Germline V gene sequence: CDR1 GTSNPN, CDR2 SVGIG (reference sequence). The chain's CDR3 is CAWSLAGGQDTQYF. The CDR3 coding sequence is TGTGCCTGGAGTCTAGCGGGAGGTCAAGATACGCAGTATTTT.

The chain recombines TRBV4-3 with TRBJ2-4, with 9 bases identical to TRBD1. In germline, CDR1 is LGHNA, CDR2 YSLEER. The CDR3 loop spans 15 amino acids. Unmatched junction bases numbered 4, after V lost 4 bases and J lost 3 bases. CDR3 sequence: CASSPRTGDKNIQYF. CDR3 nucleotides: TGCGCCAGCAGCCCACGGACAGGGGACAAAAACATTCAGTACTTC.

The CDR3 DNA follows: TGTGCCAGTAGCCTAACCGGGACCTCCTACGAGCAGTACTTC. Translating gives CASSLTGTSYEQYF. The rearrangement uses TRBV19 and TRBJ2-7; either TRBD1 or TRBD2 may fit D (5 bases each). The CDR3 is made up of 14 amino acids. CDR1 and CDR2 (germline): LNHDA, SQIVND (reference sequence). The V gene lost 6 bases and the J gene lost 0 bases, with 12 bases spanning the gap.

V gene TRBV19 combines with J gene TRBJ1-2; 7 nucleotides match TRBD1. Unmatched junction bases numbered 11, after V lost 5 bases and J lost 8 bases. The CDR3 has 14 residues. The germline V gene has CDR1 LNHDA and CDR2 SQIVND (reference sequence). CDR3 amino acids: CASSSSTGTSGYTF. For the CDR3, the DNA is TGTGCCAGTAGTTCATCGACAGGGACGTCGGGCTACACCTTC. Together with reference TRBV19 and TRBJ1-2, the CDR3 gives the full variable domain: DGGITQSPKYLFRKEGQNVTLSCEQNLNHDAMYWYRQDPGQGLRLIYYSQIVNDFQKGDIAEGYSVSREKKESFPLTVTSAQKNPTAFYLCASSSSTGTSGYTFGSGTRLTVV.

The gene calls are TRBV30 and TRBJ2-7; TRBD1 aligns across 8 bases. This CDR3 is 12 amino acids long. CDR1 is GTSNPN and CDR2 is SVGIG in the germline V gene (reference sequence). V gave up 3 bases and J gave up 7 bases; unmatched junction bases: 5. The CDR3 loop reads CAWSRQGREQYF. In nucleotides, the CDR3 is TGTGCCTGGAGCCGACAGGGGAGGGAGCAGTACTTC.

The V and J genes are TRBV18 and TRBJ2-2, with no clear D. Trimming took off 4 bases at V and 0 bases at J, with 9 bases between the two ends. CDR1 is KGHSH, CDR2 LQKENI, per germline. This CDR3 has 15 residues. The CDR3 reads CASSQLESNTGELFF. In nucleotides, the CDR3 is TGTGCCAGCTCACAACTGGAATCGAACACCGGGGAGCTGTTTTTT.

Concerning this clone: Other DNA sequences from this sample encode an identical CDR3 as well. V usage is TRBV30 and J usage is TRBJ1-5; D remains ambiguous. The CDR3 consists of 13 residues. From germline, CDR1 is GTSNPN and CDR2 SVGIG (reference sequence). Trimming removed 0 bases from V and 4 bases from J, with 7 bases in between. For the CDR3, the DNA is TGTGCCTGGAGTGTCGGCGGGAATCAGCCCCAGCATTTT. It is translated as CAWSVGGNQPQHF.

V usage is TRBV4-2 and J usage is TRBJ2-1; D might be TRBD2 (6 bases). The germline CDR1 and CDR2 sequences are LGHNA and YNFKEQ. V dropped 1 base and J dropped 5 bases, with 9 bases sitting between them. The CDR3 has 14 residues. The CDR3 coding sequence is TGTGCCAGCAGCCAAGCGGGAGTAGACAATGAGCAGTTCTTC. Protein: CASSQAGVDNEQFF.

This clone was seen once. CDR3 loop: CASSPYYEQYF. The CDR3 region has the DNA TGTGCCAGCAGCCCGTACTACGAGCAGTACTTC. The V and J genes are TRBV6-1 and TRBJ2-7, with unresolved D. Germline V CDR1 and CDR2: MNHNS, SASEGT. The V and J ends lost 6 bases and 3 bases respectively, with 6 bases between them. The CDR3 has 11 amino acids.

This chain's CDR3 is CASSLFARETQYF. The CDR3 DNA reads as TGCGCCAGCAGCTTGTTCGCCAGAGAGACCCAGTACTTC. This rearrangement joins TRBV5-1 to TRBJ2-5, with D unclear. V shed 1 base and J shed 4 bases, with 8 bases lying between them. Germline CDR1 reads SGHRS; CDR2 reads YFSETQ. The CDR3 runs to 13 residues.

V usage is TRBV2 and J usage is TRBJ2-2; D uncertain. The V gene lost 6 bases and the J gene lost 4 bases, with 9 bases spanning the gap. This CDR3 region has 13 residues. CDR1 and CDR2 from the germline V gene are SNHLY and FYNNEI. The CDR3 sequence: CASRLDLTGELFF. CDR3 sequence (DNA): TGTGCCAGCAGGCTTGACCTCACCGGGGAGCTGTTTTTT.

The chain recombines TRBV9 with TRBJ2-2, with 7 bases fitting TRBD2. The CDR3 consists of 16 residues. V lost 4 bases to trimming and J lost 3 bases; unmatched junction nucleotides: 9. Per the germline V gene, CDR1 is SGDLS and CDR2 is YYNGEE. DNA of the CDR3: TGTGCCAGCAGCTCCCGAGGGGAGGGCCACACCGGGGAGCTGTTTTTT. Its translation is CASSSRGEGHTGELFF.

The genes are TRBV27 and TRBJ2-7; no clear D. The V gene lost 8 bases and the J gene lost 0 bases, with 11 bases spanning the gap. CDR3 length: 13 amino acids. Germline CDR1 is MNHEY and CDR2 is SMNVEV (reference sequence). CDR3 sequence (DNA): TGTGCCAGCTCCGCCTTGGGCTCCTACGAGCAGTACTTC. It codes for CASSALGSYEQYF.

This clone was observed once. The CDR3 nucleotides are TGTGCCAGCAGTTCCCCCCGGGGGCGGGATGCTGCAGATACGCAGTATTTT. It translates to CASSSPRGRDAADTQYF. The chain employs TRBV28 and TRBJ2-3, with D perhaps being TRBD1 or TRBD2 (6 bases each). There are 17 residues in the CDR3. Germline lookup yields CDR1 MDHEN and CDR2 SYDVKM. Trimming took off 4 bases at V and 4 bases at J, with 21 bases between the two ends.

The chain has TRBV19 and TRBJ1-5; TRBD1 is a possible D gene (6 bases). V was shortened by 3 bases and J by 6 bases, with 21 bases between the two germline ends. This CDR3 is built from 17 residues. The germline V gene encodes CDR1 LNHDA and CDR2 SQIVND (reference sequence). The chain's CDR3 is CASSIPPSRGIGQPQHF. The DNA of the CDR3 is TGTGCCAGTAGTATCCCGCCCAGCAGGGGCATAGGTCAGCCCCAGCATTTT.

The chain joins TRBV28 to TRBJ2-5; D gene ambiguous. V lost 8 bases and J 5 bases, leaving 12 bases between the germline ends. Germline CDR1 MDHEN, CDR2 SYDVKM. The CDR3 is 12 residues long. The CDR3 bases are TGTGCCAGCCGGTTCCAAGGGGAGACCCAGTACTTC. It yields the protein CASRFQGETQYF.